The 30 T cell receptor beta chains below all came from one sample that was sequenced in a study of blood T cell repertoires in COVID-19. Method: immunoSEQ multiplex PCR; TCRdb's copy keeps in-frame clones and lacks some. Found here are about 280,000 clones, around 90% of them singletons; the top ten hold approximately 0.85%. The sequenced material came from peripheral blood. These receptors came from a woman in her 40s who had recovered from COVID-19.

The chain links TRBV24-1 to TRBJ2-1, with TRBD2 matching 8 bases. Germline values: CDR1 KGHDR, CDR2 SFDVKD. CDR3 size: 17 residues. With 4 bases clipped from V and 5 bases from J, the junction kept 12 bases outside the gene matches. CDR3 bases: TGTGCCACCAGTGAGGGGCCTAGCGGGCCGGTTGACAATGAGCAGTTCTTC. It encodes CATSEGPSGPVDNEQFF.

This clone was seen only once. The chain couples TRBV6-6 to TRBJ2-1; D unclear. The CDR3 is made up of 11 amino acids. V gave up 2 bases and J gave up 10 bases, with 6 bases separating them. CDR1 and CDR2 from the germline V gene are MNHNY and SVGAGI (reference sequence). The CDR3 DNA reads TGTGCCAGCAGTTACGACTGGGAGCAGTTCTTC. It is translated as CASSYDWEQFF.

V usage is TRBV6-6 and J usage is TRBJ2-1; D is possibly TRBD1 (5 bases). Looked up from germline, CDR1 is MNHNY and CDR2 is SVGAGI (reference sequence). The CDR3 consists of 15 residues. Trimming removed 2 bases at V and 4 bases at J, with 12 bases between. In nucleotides, the CDR3 is TGTGCCAGCAGTTACCTTACCGGACAATACAATGAGCAGTTCTTC. Translation: CASSYLTGQYNEQFF.

This clone was seen a handful of times. The chain joins TRBV14 to TRBJ2-7; 7 bases align to TRBD1. The V segment lost 1 base and the J segment 3 bases; nucleotides outside the gene matches: 3. Germline CDR1 is SGHDN and CDR2 is FVKESK. CDR3 length equals 14 residues. Here the CDR3 DNA reads TGTGCCAGCAGCCAAGCGACAGGGTTCTACGAGCAGTACTTC. Its protein product is CASSQATGFYEQYF.

The chain links TRBV19 to TRBJ2-3; 9 nucleotides match TRBD1. The CDR3 has 16 amino acids. CDR1 is LNHDA and CDR2 is SQIVND in the germline V gene (reference sequence). V lost 10 bases, J lost 4 bases, and 15 bases stayed unmatched. The CDR3: CATRTPGTGGADTQYF. Here the CDR3 DNA reads TGTGCCACCCGTACTCCGGGAACAGGGGGCGCAGATACGCAGTATTTT.

This clone was seen a few times. The V call is TRBV18, the J call TRBJ2-7; D is perhaps TRBD1 (5 bases). Germline lookup yields CDR1 KGHSH and CDR2 LQKENI. The CDR3 runs to 14 residues. Trimming stripped 4 bases from V and 5 bases from J, with 15 bases between. The CDR3 here is CASSLNGQGHEQYF. The CDR3, as DNA: TGTGCCAGCTCACTTAACGGTCAGGGCCACGAGCAGTACTTC.

V and J are TRBV24-1 and TRBJ2-3; 10 positions agree with TRBD1. V lost 4 bases and J lost 5; bases outside the gene matches: 8. This CDR3 comprises 16 residues. Germline values: CDR1 KGHDR, CDR2 SFDVKD. The CDR3 protein is CATSDPPGQGLDTQYF. DNA for the CDR3: TGTGCCACCAGTGACCCGCCGGGACAGGGGTTAGATACGCAGTATTTT.

The V call is TRBV7-9, the J call TRBJ2-3, with TRBD2 matching 15 bases. V lost 1 base and J lost 8; bases outside the gene matches: 4. The germline V gene has CDR1 SEHNR and CDR2 FQNEAQ (reference sequence). The CDR3 extends over 16 amino acids. CDR3: CASSLGGLAGGTTQYF. CDR3 in DNA: TGTGCCAGCAGCTTAGGGGGACTAGCGGGAGGAACTACGCAGTATTTT.

The chain employs TRBV5-5 and TRBJ2-2, with 10 bases aligning to TRBD2. Germline CDR1 reads SGHKS; CDR2 reads YYEKEE (reference sequence). Trimming at V came to 4 bases and at J to 3 bases, leaving 6 bases not matched to a gene. The CDR3 covers 16 residues. The CDR3 region is CASSTSLAGDTGELFF. DNA for the CDR3: TGTGCCAGCAGCACTAGTCTAGCGGGGGACACCGGGGAGCTGTTTTTT.

To note about this clone: Other DNA sequences in this specimen translate into the identical CDR3. This chain connects TRBV18 to TRBJ2-5; 9 nucleotides line up with TRBD1. This CDR3 spans 14 amino acids. V was pared by 3 bases and J by 3 bases, with 2 bases of the junction left unmatched. Germline-derived CDR1 and CDR2 are KGHSH and LQKENI. The CDR3 reads CASSPGQGKETQYF. The CDR3, as DNA: TGTGCCAGCTCACCCGGACAGGGGAAAGAGACCCAGTACTTC.

Ten or more counts support this clone. This sequence joins TRBV6-6 and TRBJ1-6, with 8 bases identical to TRBD1. CDR3 length equals 16 residues. V gave up 9 bases and J gave up 10 bases; unmatched junction bases: 17. Germline V gives CDR1 MNHNY, CDR2 SVGAGI (reference sequence). CDR3 nucleotide sequence: TGTGCCAGTCAACCGGAGGGGCAGGGGGCGAGATCACCCCTCCACTTT. Amino acids: CASQPEGQGARSPLHF.

This chain uses TRBV9 with TRBJ2-3; 10 nucleotides align to TRBD2. CDR1 is SGDLS, CDR2 YYNGEE, per germline. The CDR3 length is 16 residues. Germline trimming cut 3 bases from V and 6 bases from J; bases unmatched to any gene: 10. The DNA for the CDR3 is TGTGCCAGCAGCGCTCAAGCGGGACTAGCGAGGGATACGCAGTATTTT. Its translation: CASSAQAGLARDTQYF.

The rearrangement uses TRBV7-3 and TRBJ2-3; 10 nucleotides line up with TRBD2. This CDR3 spans 15 amino acids. The V segment lost 3 bases and the J segment 1 base; nucleotides outside the gene matches: 1. Germline V gene data show CDR1 as SGHTA and CDR2 as FQGTGA. The CDR3 DNA reads as TGTGCCAGCAGCTTCGGACTAGCGGGCACAGATACGCAGTATTTT. Translating it yields CASSFGLAGTDTQYF.

V gene TRBV27 combines with J gene TRBJ2-7; 7 positions match TRBD2. Looked up from germline, CDR1 is MNHEY and CDR2 is SMNVEV (reference sequence). The CDR3 has 14 amino acids. Unmatched junction bases numbered 4, after V lost 2 bases and J lost 3 bases. The CDR3 is CASSLTASGYEQYF. DNA for the CDR3: TGTGCCAGCAGTTTAACGGCTAGCGGCTACGAGCAGTACTTC.

The chain couples TRBV18 to TRBJ1-1, with 7 bases that match TRBD1. This CDR3 has 16 amino acids. CDR1 and CDR2 (germline): KGHSH, LQKENI. V gave up 1 base and J gave up 4 bases; unmatched junction bases: 9. CDR3 sequence (DNA): TGTGCCAGCTCACCACGACAGGGCAGTGGGAGCACTGAAGCTTTCTTT. It yields the protein CASSPRQGSGSTEAFF. The whole variable domain, filled in from reference TRBV18 and TRBJ1-1, reads NAGVMQNPRHLVRRRGQEARLRCSPMKGHSHVYWYRQLPEEGLKFMVYLQKENIIDESGMPKERFSAEFPKEGPSILRIQQVVRGDSAAYFCASSPRQGSGSTEAFFGQGTRLTVV.

The CDR3 region is CASSLVYRWGSSQETQYF. The CDR3 region has the DNA TGTGCCAGCAGCTTAGTCTATCGTTGGGGCAGCAGCCAAGAGACCCAGTACTTC. The rearrangement joins TRBV7-8 to TRBJ2-5, with a tentative D call TRBD1 (5 bases). The V end was cut by 1 base, the J end by 1 base, with 19 bases between. Germline V lookup: CDR1 SGHVS, CDR2 FQNEAQ. The CDR3 runs 18 residues. The whole variable domain, filled in from reference TRBV7-8 and TRBJ2-5, reads GAGVSQSPRYKVAKRGQDVALRCDPISGHVSLFWYQQALGQGPEFLTYFQNEAQLDKSGLPSDRFFAERPEGSVSTLKIQRTQQEDSAVYLCASSLVYRWGSSQETQYFGPGTRLLVL.

The rearrangement links TRBV19 to TRBJ2-2, with 13 bases lining up with TRBD2. The germline V gene has CDR1 LNHDA and CDR2 SQIVND (reference sequence). V lost 8 bases, J lost 7 bases, and 4 bases stayed unmatched. The CDR3 extends over 14 amino acids. The CDR3 loop is CASGLAGDFGELFF. The DNA for the CDR3 is TGTGCCAGTGGACTAGCGGGAGATTTCGGGGAGCTGTTTTTT.

The V gene is TRBV5-1, the J gene TRBJ1-1; maybe TRBD1 (6 bases). The germline V gene has CDR1 SGHRS and CDR2 YFSETQ. The length of the CDR3 is 14 residues. Trimming took 0 bases from V and 7 from J, leaving 13 bases between them. The CDR3 nucleotides are TGCGCCAGCAGCTTGGAAACAGGGAATGGTGAAGCTTTCTTT. This codes for CASSLETGNGEAFF.

This clone was picked up one time. The CDR3 loop is CAWSPSQQPQHF. The CDR3 DNA is TGTGCCTGGAGTCCCTCTCAGCAGCCCCAGCATTTT. The genes are TRBV30 and TRBJ1-5; D call uncertain. Germline V gene sequence: CDR1 GTSNPN, CDR2 SVGIG (reference sequence). The length of the CDR3 is 12 residues. Trimming shortened V by 2 bases and J by 7 bases, and 9 bases separated the two germline ends.

The rearrangement joins TRBV5-1 to TRBJ1-1; 8 positions agree with TRBD1. The V gene end was trimmed by 1 base and the J gene end by 0 bases; junction bases not matched to a gene: 11. Germline V gene data show CDR1 as SGHRS and CDR2 as YFSETQ. The CDR3 sequence is 18 residues long. The CDR3 spells CASSLWGRTGLLNTEAFF. In nucleotides, the CDR3 is TGCGCCAGCAGCTTGTGGGGAAGGACAGGGCTTTTGAACACTGAAGCTTTCTTT. Supplemented by reference TRBV5-1 and TRBJ1-1, the full variable domain reads KAGVTQTPRYLIKTRGQQVTLSCSPISGHRSVSWYQQTPGQGLQFLFEYFSETQRNKGNFPGRFSGRQFSNSRSEMNVSTLELGDSALYLCASSLWGRTGLLNTEAFFGQGTRLTVV.

The rearrangement links TRBV5-1 to TRBJ1-1; perhaps TRBD1 as D (5 bases). Germline values: CDR1 SGHRS, CDR2 YFSETQ. The V end was cut by 1 base, the J end by 3 bases, with 10 bases between. This CDR3 is built from 14 residues. CDR3 nucleotides: TGCGCCAGCAGCTTGTCAGGGAGGGACACTGAAGCTTTCTTT. Its translation is CASSLSGRDTEAFF.

V gene TRBV2 combines with J gene TRBJ2-1; 8 bases fit TRBD1. In germline, CDR1 is SNHLY, CDR2 FYNNEI. The CDR3 is made up of 14 amino acids. The ends lost 6 bases at V and 5 bases at J; junction bases unmatched: 6. In DNA, the CDR3 is TGTGCCAGCAGCCGACAGGGGATAAACAATGAGCAGTTCTTC. It translates to CASSRQGINNEQFF.

The gene calls are TRBV9 and TRBJ2-5; no reliable D call. Per the germline V gene, CDR1 is SGDLS and CDR2 is YYNGEE. The CDR3 runs to 14 residues. V was shortened by 4 bases and J by 1 base, with 11 bases between the two germline ends. This CDR3 is CASSPRLGQETQYF. CDR3 bases: TGTGCCAGCAGCCCCAGGCTCGGCCAAGAGACCCAGTACTTC.

The rearrangement joins TRBV27 to TRBJ2-5; D is unclear. The CDR3 sequence is 14 residues long. The V gene's germline CDR1 is MNHEY and CDR2 SMNVEV (reference sequence). Trimming removed 4 bases at V and 4 bases at J, with 13 bases between. CDR3 in DNA: TGTGCCAGCAGTTCACCCCTCGCAGGAGAGACCCAGTACTTC. It codes for CASSSPLAGETQYF.

The J gene is TRBJ2-7, the V gene TRBV6-1, with 10 bases lining up with TRBD1. CDR1 is MNHNS, CDR2 SASEGT, per germline. Trimming at V came to 10 bases and at J to 3 bases, leaving 6 bases not matched to a gene. CDR3 length equals 13 residues. CDR3 residues: CATGDRGVYEQYF. CDR3 nucleotides: TGTGCCACGGGGGACAGGGGCGTCTACGAGCAGTACTTC.

Here the CDR3 reads CASSLVVDRSTQYF. The CDR3 coding sequence is TGTGCCAGCAGTTTGGTAGTCGACAGGAGTACGCAGTATTTT. The chain links TRBV27 to TRBJ2-3, with D possibly matching TRBD1 (6 bases). Trimming took off 3 bases at V and 8 bases at J, with 15 bases between the two ends. CDR3 length equals 14 residues. In germline, CDR1 is MNHEY, CDR2 SMNVEV (reference sequence).

The genes are TRBV27 and TRBJ2-1; D possibly corresponds to TRBD2 (5 bases). The CDR3 is 14 residues long. From germline, CDR1 is MNHEY and CDR2 SMNVEV (reference sequence). Deletions cut 5 bases from V and 5 bases from J, with 13 bases between. The CDR3 DNA follows: TGTGCCAGCAGTCCCTTGGACTGGAACAATGAGCAGTTCTTC. Translation gives CASSPLDWNNEQFF.

V and J are TRBV5-4 and TRBJ1-1; 7 bases align to TRBD1. Per the germline V gene, CDR1 is SGHNT and CDR2 is YYREEE (reference sequence). This CDR3 is 14 amino acids long. V was pared by 4 bases and J by 1 base, with 4 bases of the junction left unmatched. The CDR3 loop is CASSEGTENTEAFF. Here the CDR3 DNA reads TGTGCCAGCAGCGAAGGGACAGAGAACACTGAAGCTTTCTTT.

The CDR3: CASRAGFYEQYF. CDR3 in DNA: TGTGCCAGCAGGGCAGGGTTCTACGAGCAGTACTTC. J is TRBJ2-7 and V is TRBV28, with D maybe TRBD1 (5 bases). CDR1 MDHEN and CDR2 SYDVKM come from the germline V gene. The CDR3 contains 12 residues. Trimming stripped 6 bases from V and 3 bases from J, with 9 bases between.

This clone has more than one count but fewer than ten. The CDR3 sequence: CAISEWGTSVQETQYF. CDR3 sequence (DNA): TGTGCCATCAGTGAGTGGGGGACTAGCGTCCAAGAGACCCAGTACTTC. The rearrangement uses TRBV10-3 and TRBJ2-5, with 10 bases aligning to TRBD2. The CDR3 spans 16 residues. Germline CDR1 reads ENHRY; CDR2 reads SYGVKD. The V and J ends lost 1 base and 1 base, in that order; junction bases with no gene match: 3.